This is a list of T cell receptor beta chains from one sample in a study of CD8+ T cells in alopecia areata. Only in-frame clones appear in the TCRdb table, and some are missing; sequencing was by immunoSEQ multiplex PCR. The table has 150,000 to 200,000 clones, around 60% seen once. This specimen was CD4+ T cells sorted from blood, taken at week 0. These receptors originate from a human donor with alopecia areata. Both conserved end residues are trimmed from each CDR3.

cdr3_aa v_call cdr3_length
SVAGWGVRPDTQY TRBV29-1 13
SVDLQGLDGYT TRBV29-1 11
AWAQGTAELF TRBV30 10
ASSSISGYSSSTDTQY TRBV7-3 16
AWDLAARNSPLH TRBV30 12
ASRPPGSKETQY TRBV4-1 12
ASSPQGGGYNEQF TRBV7-9 13
ASSVGPYGARNVGTQY TRBV5-4 16
ASSPGGGNTGELF TRBV5-1 13
AWRAKQGASNYGYT TRBV30 14
SVGGGPQETQY TRBV29-1 11